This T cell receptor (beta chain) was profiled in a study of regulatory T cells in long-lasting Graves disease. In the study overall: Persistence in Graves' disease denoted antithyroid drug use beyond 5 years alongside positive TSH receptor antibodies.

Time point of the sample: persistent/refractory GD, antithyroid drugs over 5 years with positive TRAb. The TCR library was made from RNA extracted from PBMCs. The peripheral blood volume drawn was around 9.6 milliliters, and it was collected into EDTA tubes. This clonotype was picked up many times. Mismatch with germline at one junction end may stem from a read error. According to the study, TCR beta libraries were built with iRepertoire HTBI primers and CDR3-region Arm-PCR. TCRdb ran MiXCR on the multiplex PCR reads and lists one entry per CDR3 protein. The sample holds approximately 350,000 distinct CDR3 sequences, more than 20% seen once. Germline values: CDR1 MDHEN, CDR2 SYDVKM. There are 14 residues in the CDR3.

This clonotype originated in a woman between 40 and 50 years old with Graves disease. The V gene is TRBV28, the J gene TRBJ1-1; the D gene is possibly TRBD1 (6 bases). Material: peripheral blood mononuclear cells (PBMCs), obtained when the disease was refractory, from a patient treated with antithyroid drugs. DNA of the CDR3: TGTGCCAGCAGTCTATGGACAGAAATCACTGAAGCTTTCTTT. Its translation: CASSLWTEITEAFF.